A selection of T cell receptor beta chains follows, all from one sample in a study of blood T cell repertoires in COVID-19. Libraries were prepared by immunoSEQ multiplex PCR; TCRdb keeps only in-frame clonotypes and omits some of them. The sample carries 45,000 to 55,000 clones, about 92% recorded once. Sequencing was carried out using peripheral blood. These TCRs come from a human donor in a cohort sampled during active COVID-19. CDR3s include the opening cysteine and the closing phenylalanine or tryptophan. The D gene is left open where the match is weak. Size values are once, few and many counts, or a class for expanded clones, and some rows have none.

D: TRBD2; J: TRBJ2-3; V: TRBV2; size: NA; DNA: TGTGCCAGCAGTACACCCTGGGGCGGGAGAAAGAGGGCCACAGATACGCAGTATTTT; CDR3: CASSTPWGGRKRATDTQYF
D: NA; J: TRBJ2-5; V: TRBV20-1; size: NA; DNA: TGCAGTGCTACAGGGGAAGAGACCCAGTACTTC; CDR3: CSATGEETQYF
D: NA; J: TRBJ2-7; V: TRBV5-1; size: NA; DNA: TGCGCCAGCCACACCCCGGACTTCTACGAGCAGTACTTC; CDR3: CASHTPDFYEQYF
D: NA; J: TRBJ2-1; V: TRBV19; size: NA; DNA: TGTGCCAGTAGTATTCAGGGCCGCAATGAGCAGTTCTTC; CDR3: CASSIQGRNEQFF
D: NA; J: TRBJ2-3; V: TRBV10-3; size: NA; DNA: TGTGCCGCGGGTGGGGATACGGTAGATACGCAGTATTTT; CDR3: CAAGGDTVDTQYF
D: TRBD2; J: TRBJ2-2; V: TRBV6-1; size: NA; DNA: TGTGCCAGCAGTGAACTAGCGGGCACGTCCGGGGAGCTGTTTTTT; CDR3: CASSELAGTSGELFF
D: TRBD1; J: TRBJ2-4; V: TRBV28; size: NA; DNA: TGTGCCAGCGGTCCAGGGGGCGTGGGCCAAAACATTCAGTACTTC; CDR3: CASGPGGVGQNIQYF
D: TRBD2; J: TRBJ2-7; V: TRBV7-8; size: NA; DNA: TGTGCCAGCAGCTTGGGGTCTAGCGGGAGGTCCCACGAGCAGTACTTC; CDR3: CASSLGSSGRSHEQYF
D: NA; J: TRBJ2-1; V: TRBV29-1; size: NA; DNA: TGCAGCGTTGCGCAGCGGACGGACAATGAGCAGTTCTTC; CDR3: CSVAQRTDNEQFF
D: TRBD1; J: TRBJ2-2; V: TRBV2; size: NA; DNA: TGTGCCAGCAGGGGGACAGGGTGGAACGGGGAGCTGTTTTTT; CDR3: CASRGTGWNGELFF
D: NA; J: TRBJ2-2; V: TRBV30; size: NA; DNA: TGTGCCTGGAGGGGAGTCATCGGGGAGCTGTTTTTT; CDR3: CAWRGVIGELFF
D: NA; J: TRBJ1-3; V: TRBV5-4; size: once; DNA: TGTGCCAGCAGCTTGGCCGGGGGGCCTGGAAACACCATATATTTT; CDR3: CASSLAGGPGNTIYF
D: TRBD1; J: TRBJ1-2; V: TRBV5-1; size: NA; DNA: TGCGCCAGCAGCTTGGCTAGAGGAGGGGGCGCGGGAGGCTACACCTTC; CDR3: CASSLARGGGAGGYTF
D: TRBD1; J: TRBJ2-5; V: TRBV7-3; size: NA; DNA: TGTGCCAGCAGCCCAACAGGGGAAGAGACCCAGTACTTC; CDR3: CASSPTGEETQYF
D: TRBD1; J: TRBJ2-1; V: TRBV5-1; size: NA; DNA: TGCGCCAGCAGCTTGGTCACCGGGACAGGGAGCTACAATGAGCAGTTCTTC; CDR3: CASSLVTGTGSYNEQFF
D: TRBD2; J: TRBJ2-1; V: TRBV5-1; size: NA; DNA: TGCGCCAGCAGCTTGACCATAGCGGGAGGGAATAATGAGCAGTTCTTC; CDR3: CASSLTIAGGNNEQFF
D: TRBD2; J: TRBJ2-5; V: TRBV9; size: NA; DNA: TGTGCCAGCAGCGTGGGGACTAGCGGAGCGGAGACCCAGTACTTC; CDR3: CASSVGTSGAETQYF
D: NA; J: TRBJ2-7; V: TRBV5-1; size: once; DNA: TGCGCCAGCAGCACGACAGGAGCAACCTACGAGCAGTACTTC; CDR3: CASSTTGATYEQYF